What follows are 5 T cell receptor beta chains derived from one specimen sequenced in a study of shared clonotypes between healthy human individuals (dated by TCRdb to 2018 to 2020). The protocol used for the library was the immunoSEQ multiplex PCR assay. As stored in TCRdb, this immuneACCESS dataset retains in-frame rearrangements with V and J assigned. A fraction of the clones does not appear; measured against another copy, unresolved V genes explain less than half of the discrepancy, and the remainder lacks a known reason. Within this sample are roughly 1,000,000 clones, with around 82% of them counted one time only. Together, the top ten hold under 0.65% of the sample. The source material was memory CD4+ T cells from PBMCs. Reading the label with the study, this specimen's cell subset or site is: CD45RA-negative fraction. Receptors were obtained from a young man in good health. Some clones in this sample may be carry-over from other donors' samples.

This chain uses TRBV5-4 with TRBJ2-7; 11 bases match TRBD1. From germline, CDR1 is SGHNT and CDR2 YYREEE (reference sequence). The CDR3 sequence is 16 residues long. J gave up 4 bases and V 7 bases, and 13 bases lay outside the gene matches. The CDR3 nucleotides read TGTGCCAGCGGCCCGTCTTGGGACAGGGGGAATTACGAGCAGTACTTC. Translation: CASGPSWDRGNYEQYF. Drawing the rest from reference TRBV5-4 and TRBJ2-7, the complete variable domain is ETGVTQSPTHLIKTRGQQVTLRCSSQSGHNTVSWYQQALGQGPQFIFQYYREEENGRGNFPPRFSGLQFPNYSSELNVNALELDDSALYLCASGPSWDRGNYEQYFGPGTRLTVT.

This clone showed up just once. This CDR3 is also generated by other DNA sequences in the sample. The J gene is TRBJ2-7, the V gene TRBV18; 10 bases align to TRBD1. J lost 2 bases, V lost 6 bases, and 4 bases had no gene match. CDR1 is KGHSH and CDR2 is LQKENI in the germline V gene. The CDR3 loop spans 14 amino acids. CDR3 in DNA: TGTGCCAGCTCTCCCGGACAGGGGGCCTACGAGCAGTACTTC. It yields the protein CASSPGQGAYEQYF.

CDR3 nucleotides: TGTGCCAGCAGCTTAACAAGGGCGGGTGCTTTCTTT. This codes for CASSLTRAGAFF. The V call is TRBV11-2, the J call TRBJ1-1, with no clear D. The CDR3 spans 12 residues. Germline loops: CDR1 SGHAT, CDR2 FQNNGV. Deletions cut 2 bases from V and 11 bases from J, with 12 bases between.

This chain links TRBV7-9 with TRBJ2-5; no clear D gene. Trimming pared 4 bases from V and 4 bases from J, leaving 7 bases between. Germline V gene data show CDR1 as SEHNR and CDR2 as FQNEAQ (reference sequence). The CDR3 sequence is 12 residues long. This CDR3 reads CASSSWRETQYF. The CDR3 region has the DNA TGTGCCAGCAGCTCTTGGAGAGAGACCCAGTACTTC.

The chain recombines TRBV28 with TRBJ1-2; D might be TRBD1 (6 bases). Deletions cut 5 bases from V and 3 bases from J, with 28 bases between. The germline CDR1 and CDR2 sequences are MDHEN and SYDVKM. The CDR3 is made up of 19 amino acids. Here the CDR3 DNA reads TGTGCCAGCAGTCTGGTTGGAAGGTGGGGGGCGCGGAATGACTATGGCTACACCTTC. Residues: CASSLVGRWGARNDYGYTF.